Below, 32 T cell receptor beta chains from the same sample are listed, as sequenced in a study of CD8+CD57+ T cells in acquired aplastic anemia. Researchers used genomic DNA as the template to profile TCR beta VDJ and CDR3. From the reads, TCRdb called clonotypes with MiXCR, one entry per CDR3 protein. Here the sample spans roughly 500,000 distinct CDR3 sequences, around 30% being singletons. Sequencing involved patients with CD8+CD57+ cell expansion previously shown by flow cytometry. Sequenced material: sorted CD4+, CD8+, or CD8+CD57+ T cells (not recorded which) from PBMCs. These receptors were collected from a human donor with aplastic anemia.

This clonotype came up a few times. The chain uses TRBV5-1 and TRBJ2-2, with 7 positions matching TRBD1. The germline V gene encodes CDR1 SGHRS and CDR2 YFSETQ. This CDR3 spans 16 amino acids. V shed 4 bases, J shed 4 bases, and the junction held 10 bases outside the gene matches. CDR3 nucleotide sequence: TGCGCCAGCAGCCCCGAACCGGGACAGAGCACCGGGGAGCTGTTTTTT. Protein: CASSPEPGQSTGELFF.

About this clonotype itself: Since a much larger clone is just one base distant, this may be a read error. The chain carries TRBV20-1 and TRBJ1-5; tentatively, D is TRBD1 (5 bases). The CDR3 length is 14 residues. Between the trimmed V and J ends, which lost 3 bases and 7 bases, there was a span of 16 bases. Germline loops: CDR1 DFQATT, CDR2 SNEGSKA (reference sequence). The CDR3 sequence is CSASLQPGLQPQHF. The CDR3 bases are TGCAGTGCTAGCCTACAGCCGGGGCTCCAGCCCCAGCATTTT.

Concerning this clonotype: This could be a read error, since a much larger clone is one nucleotide away. The rearrangement links TRBV20-1 to TRBJ2-1; the D is unclear. CDR1 and CDR2 from the germline V gene are DFQATT and SNEGSKA (reference sequence). This CDR3 has 10 residues. The chain's CDR3 is CSARRNEEFF. DNA for the CDR3: TGCAGTGCCCGAAGGAATGAGGAGTTCTTC.

This clonotype was recorded a few times. The chain employs TRBV19 and TRBJ1-2, with D perhaps TRBD1 (5 bases). The CDR3 is 12 residues long. Between the trimmed V and J ends, which lost 4 bases and 8 bases, there was a span of 11 bases. Germline lookup yields CDR1 LNHDA and CDR2 SQIVND (reference sequence). The CDR3 is CASSTGSRGYTF. The DNA for the CDR3 is TGTGCCAGTAGTACAGGGTCTCGGGGCTACACCTTC.

This clonotype was seen many times. V is TRBV20-1 and J is TRBJ1-2, with 8 bases that match TRBD1. Germline V CDR1 and CDR2: DFQATT, SNEGSKA (reference sequence). The trim removed 1 base at V and 6 bases at J, leaving 10 bases unmatched. The CDR3 is 15 amino acids. In DNA form, the CDR3 reads TGCAGTGCTAGAGTACGGTACCAGGGGGCTGATGGCTACACCTTC. It codes for CSARVRYQGADGYTF.

This chain connects TRBV5-4 to TRBJ1-2; TRBD1 is a possible D gene (5 bases). This CDR3 contains 15 residues. Trimming cost V 7 bases and J 4 bases, with 20 bases left between them. CDR1 SGHNT and CDR2 YYREEE come from the germline V gene (reference sequence). This CDR3 reads CASRRQTEDGYGYTF. The CDR3 DNA is TGTGCCAGCCGAAGACAGACAGAGGATGGCTATGGCTACACCTTC.

Concerning this clonotype: An end of the junction differs from the germline gene, which may be a read error. This rearrangement joins TRBV6-1 to TRBJ1-1, with 11 bases that match TRBD1. In germline, CDR1 is MNHNS, CDR2 SASEGT. The CDR3 is made up of 17 amino acids. The CDR3: CASSEALPVGQGGSAFF. Here the CDR3 DNA reads TGTGCTAGCAGTGAAGCCCTCCCCGTGGGACAGGGGGGATCAGCTTTCTTT.

This clonotype turned up a few times. The CDR3 coding sequence is TGTGCCAGCAGCCAACTAGCGGGGGAGCCCCATGAGCAGTTCTTC. Protein product: CASSQLAGEPHEQFF. The V and J genes are TRBV12-3 or TRBV12-4 and TRBJ2-1, with 11 bases that match TRBD2. V lost 6 bases and J lost 8; bases outside the gene matches: 9. This CDR3 is 15 amino acids long.

The rearrangement joins TRBV2 to TRBJ2-7; D gene unclear. The germline V gene encodes CDR1 SNHLY and CDR2 FYNNEI. The CDR3 runs to 13 residues. With 8 bases removed from V and 3 bases from J, the gap between germline ends came to 14 bases. For the CDR3, the DNA is TGTGCCAGCTGTTCGACGGAGCGCTACGAGCAGTACTTC. Encoded protein: CASCSTERYEQYF.

About this clonotype: This may be a read error: a much more frequent sequence differs by one nucleotide. CDR3 DNA sequence: TGTGGCAGCAGCTTAGCGCCTAGCGGGGGAGATACGCAGTATTTT. Encoded protein: CGSSLAPSGGDTQYF. The chain couples TRBV7-2 to TRBJ2-3; 10 bases map to TRBD2. The CDR3 covers 15 residues. Germline V gene sequence: CDR1 SGHTA, CDR2 FQGNSA.

This clonotype appeared many times. The chain has TRBV2 and TRBJ1-2; a weak D match, TRBD1 (6 bases). This CDR3 is 15 amino acids long. The germline gives CDR1 SNHLY, CDR2 FYNNEI. The ends were cut back, 0 bases at V and 8 bases at J, with 16 bases in the middle. As DNA, the CDR3 is TGTGCCAGCAGTGAAGCGGGGGCAGGGAGCGGCGGCTACACCTTC. Amino acid sequence: CASSEAGAGSGGYTF.

The chain employs TRBV29-1 and TRBJ2-7; D unclear. The CDR3 totals 15 residues. Looked up from germline, CDR1 is SQVTM and CDR2 is ANQGSEA. V lost 3 bases and J lost 2, with 17 bases in between. The DNA for the CDR3 is TGCAGCGTTGAGGTGCCCAAGGCAAATACCTACGAGCAGTACTTC. Its protein product is CSVEVPKANTYEQYF.

This rearrangement joins TRBV11-2 to TRBJ2-2; D uncertain. Trimming pared 1 base from V and 6 bases from J, leaving 9 bases between. Germline V gene lookup returns CDR1 SGHAT and CDR2 FQNNGV. The CDR3 length is 14 residues. CDR3 sequence reads: CASSLAYNSGELFF. CDR3 coding DNA: TGTGCCAGCAGCTTAGCGTACAACTCCGGGGAGCTGTTTTTT.

This rearrangement joins TRBV20-1 to TRBJ1-4; D gene ambiguous. V lost 2 bases to trimming and J lost 8 bases, with 15 bases between them. The germline V gene encodes CDR1 DFQATT and CDR2 SNEGSKA (reference sequence). The CDR3 has 14 amino acids. The CDR3, as DNA: TGCAGTGCTAGAAAGTCCGGGTTATACGAAAAACTGTTTTTT. Its protein is CSARKSGLYEKLFF.

This clonotype was detected many times. The chain combines TRBV19 with TRBJ2-2; D gene unclear. CDR3 length: 15 residues. The V and J ends lost 2 bases and 3 bases respectively, with 10 bases between them. Germline V gene lookup returns CDR1 LNHDA and CDR2 SQIVND (reference sequence). The CDR3 sequence: CASSIRRRDTGELFF. DNA for the CDR3: TGTGCCAGTAGTATAAGAAGGAGAGACACCGGGGAGCTGTTTTTT.

The V call is TRBV29-1, the J call TRBJ1-2, with D hard to call. V lost 0 bases, J lost 3 bases, and 20 bases lay in between. Germline V gives CDR1 SQVTM, CDR2 ANQGSEA. The CDR3 sequence is 17 residues long. The CDR3 region is CSVEDASRWVGDYGYTF. CDR3 nucleotides: TGCAGCGTTGAAGATGCATCCCGCTGGGTTGGAGACTATGGCTACACCTTC.

This clonotype was picked up many times. The chain combines TRBV7-9 with TRBJ1-5, with D possibly TRBD1 on 6 matching bases. V lost 7 bases and J 1 base, leaving 11 bases between the germline ends. The CDR3 is 14 residues long. Germline assignment: CDR1 SEHNR and CDR2 FQNEAQ (reference sequence). The CDR3 sequence: CASNQGMSNQPQHF. DNA of the CDR3: TGTGCCAGCAATCAGGGGATGAGCAATCAGCCCCAGCATTTT.

The chain is built from TRBV29-1 and TRBJ2-1; maybe TRBD1 (6 bases). The CDR3 spans 16 residues. Germline CDR1 is SQVTM and CDR2 is ANQGSEA. Trimming took 7 bases from V and 7 from J, leaving 26 bases between them. The CDR3 bases are TGCAGCGGATTACAGGGTGCCTCCCTAGCCGGAAATGAGCAGTTCTTC. It codes for CSGLQGASLAGNEQFF.

This clonotype appeared once. The chain carries TRBV15 and TRBJ1-4; D gene uncertain. Germline CDR1 and CDR2: LNHNV and YYDKDF (reference sequence). With 1 base removed from V and 3 bases from J, the gap between germline ends came to 6 bases. This CDR3 comprises 14 residues. The CDR3 here is CATSRGRANEKLFF. The CDR3 region has the DNA TGTGCCACCAGCAGAGGACGGGCTAATGAAAAACTGTTTTTT.

The chain is built from TRBV10-3 and TRBJ1-2, with TRBD1 matching 7 bases. This CDR3 is built from 12 residues. Germline V gene data show CDR1 as ENHRY and CDR2 as SYGVKD. Trimming removed 10 bases from V and 5 bases from J; junction bases left unmatched: 7. CDR3 DNA: TGTGCCAGCGGAGAGGGGGCATATGGCTACACCTTC. Its protein is CASGEGAYGYTF.

The chain combines TRBV3-1 with TRBJ1-2, with 10 positions matching TRBD1. V lost 1 base, J lost 8 bases, and 4 bases stayed unmatched. CDR1 LGHDT and CDR2 YNNKEL come from the germline V gene (reference sequence). This CDR3 region has 14 residues. CDR3 loop: CASSQGTGGRGYTF. The CDR3 DNA reads as TGTGCCAGCAGCCAAGGGACAGGGGGGAGAGGCTACACCTTC.

J is TRBJ2-1 and V is TRBV5-4; D remains unclear. This CDR3 spans 14 amino acids. V lost 4 bases, J lost 7 bases, and 15 bases lay in between. Germline V gene data show CDR1 as SGHNT and CDR2 as YYREEE (reference sequence). The CDR3 sequence is CASSIRPPENEQFF. The CDR3 bases are TGTGCCAGCAGCATCAGACCACCCGAGAATGAGCAGTTCTTC.

The gene calls are TRBV7-2 and TRBJ1-2; D remains ambiguous. Germline CDR1 is SGHTA and CDR2 is FQGNSA. This CDR3 comprises 13 residues. V was clipped by 7 bases and J by 3 bases, with 12 bases between them. This CDR3 is CASNHPRDYGYTF. CDR3 DNA sequence: TGTGCCAGCAACCACCCCCGGGACTATGGCTACACCTTC. The full variable domain, its missing parts supplied by reference TRBV7-2 and TRBJ1-2, is GAGVSQSPSNKVTEKGKDVELRCDPISGHTALYWYRQSLGQGLEFLIYFQGNSAPDKSGLPSDRFSAERTGGSVSTLTIQRTQQEDSAVYLCASNHPRDYGYTFGSGTRLTVV.

The V gene is TRBV15, the J gene TRBJ2-7; D may be TRBD2 (7 bases). Per the germline V gene, CDR1 is LNHNV and CDR2 is YYDKDF (reference sequence). The CDR3 has 16 residues. V gave up 1 base and J gave up 1 base, with 14 bases separating them. Written as DNA, the CDR3 is TGTGCCACCAGCAGAGGGGGAGGGGGAGGTTCCTACGAGCAGTACTTC. Its translation: CATSRGGGGGSYEQYF.

This clonotype was detected a few times. The J gene is TRBJ1-2, the V gene TRBV30; tentative D call: TRBD1 (5 bases). Germline CDR1 reads GTSNPN; CDR2 reads SVGIG (reference sequence). V was cut by 2 bases and J by 7 bases, with 11 bases left in between. The CDR3 is 12 residues long. CDR3 region: CAWSTAQGGYTF. In nucleotides, the CDR3 is TGTGCCTGGAGTACGGCCCAGGGTGGCTACACCTTC.

The rearrangement uses TRBV2 and TRBJ1-2; D gene uncertain. V dropped 7 bases and J dropped 2 bases, with 8 bases sitting between them. The CDR3 runs to 12 residues. The germline V gene encodes CDR1 SNHLY and CDR2 FYNNEI. The CDR3 loop is CASTGLNYGYTF. CDR3 coding DNA: TGTGCCAGCACGGGCCTCAACTATGGCTACACCTTC.

This clonotype was counted ten times or more. The chain carries TRBV11-2 and TRBJ1-2; unclear D gene. This CDR3 contains 16 residues. Per germline, CDR1 SGHAT and CDR2 FQNNGV. Trimming took off 5 bases at V and 8 bases at J, with 24 bases between the two ends. In DNA, the CDR3 is TGTGCCAGCAGCGCAACAGCGGGGAGGGCCATCTTCGGCTACACCTTC. It specifies CASSATAGRAIFGYTF.

The rearrangement uses TRBV20-1 and TRBJ2-1; 9 bases agree with TRBD2. Germline CDR1 reads DFQATT; CDR2 reads SNEGSKA (reference sequence). There are 14 residues in the CDR3. The J segment lost 9 bases and the V segment lost 0 bases, leaving 6 bases of the junction unmatched. In DNA form, the CDR3 reads TGCAGTGCTAGAGAGGCGGGAGGGCCCGGTGAGCAGTTCTTC. The encoded protein is CSAREAGGPGEQFF.

This clonotype has ten or more counts. DNA of the CDR3: TGTGCCACCAGCAGTATTAAAAAAGACACTGAAGCTTTCTTT. This gives the protein CATSSIKKDTEAFF. The chain uses TRBV15 and TRBJ1-1; D call uncertain. The CDR3 runs to 14 residues. Trimming stripped 3 bases from V and 3 bases from J, with 11 bases between. CDR1 and CDR2 from the germline V gene are LNHNV and YYDKDF (reference sequence).

This clonotype was seen many times. This chain joins TRBV24-1 and TRBJ2-3; 8 bases are a match to TRBD1. This CDR3 is 15 amino acids long. Trimming cost V 3 bases and J 6 bases; bases outside gene matches: 7. Per germline, CDR1 KGHDR and CDR2 SFDVKD. CDR3 residues: CATSDPTGEADTQYF. Written as DNA, the CDR3 is TGTGCCACCAGTGATCCGACAGGGGAAGCGGATACGCAGTATTTT.

This clonotype appeared a few times. The junction differs from germline at one of its ends, possibly a read error. The genes are TRBV2 and TRBJ2-7, with D unresolved. This CDR3 is 13 amino acids long. Germline lookup yields CDR1 SNHLY and CDR2 FYNNEI. The DNA of the CDR3 is TGTGCCTGCAGTGTAGATCGAGTTAGGGAGCAGTACTTC. Its translation is CACSVDRVREQYF. Full variable domain (outside the CDR3, taken from reference TRBV2 and TRBJ2-7): EPEVTQTPSHQVTQMGQEVILRCVPISNHLYFYWYRQILGQKVEFLVSFYNNEISEKSEIFDDQFSVERPDGSNFTLKIRSTKLEDSAMYFCACSVDRVREQYFGPGTRLTVT.

In this sample, this clonotype turned up a few times. The J gene is TRBJ1-1, the V gene TRBV11-2; 9 bases map to TRBD1. V lost 5 bases, J lost 4 bases, and 11 bases stayed unmatched. Germline values: CDR1 SGHAT, CDR2 FQNNGV. The CDR3 has 16 residues. For the CDR3, the DNA is TGTGCCAGCAGCAGGGACAGGGTAGGATTTCGCACTGAAGCTTTCTTT. This encodes CASSRDRVGFRTEAFF.